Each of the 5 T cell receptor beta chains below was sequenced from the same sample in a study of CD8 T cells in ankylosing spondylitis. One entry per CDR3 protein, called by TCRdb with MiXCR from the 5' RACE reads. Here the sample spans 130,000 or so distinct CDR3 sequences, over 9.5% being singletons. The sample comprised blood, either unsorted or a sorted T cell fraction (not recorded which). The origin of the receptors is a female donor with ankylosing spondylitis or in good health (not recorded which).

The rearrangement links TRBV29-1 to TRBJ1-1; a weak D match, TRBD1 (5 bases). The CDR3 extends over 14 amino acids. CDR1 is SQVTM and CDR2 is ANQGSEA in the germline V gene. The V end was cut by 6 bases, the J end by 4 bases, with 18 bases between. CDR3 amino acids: CSVVPGAGTTEAFF. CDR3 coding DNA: TGCAGCGTGGTACCCGGGGCAGGGACCACTGAAGCTTTCTTT.

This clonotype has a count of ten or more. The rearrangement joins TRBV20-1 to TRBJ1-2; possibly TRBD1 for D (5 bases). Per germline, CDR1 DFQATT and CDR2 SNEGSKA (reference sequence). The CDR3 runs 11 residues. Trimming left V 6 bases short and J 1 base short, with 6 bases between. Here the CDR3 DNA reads TGCAGTGCGACAGTTAACTATGGCTACACCTTC. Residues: CSATVNYGYTF.

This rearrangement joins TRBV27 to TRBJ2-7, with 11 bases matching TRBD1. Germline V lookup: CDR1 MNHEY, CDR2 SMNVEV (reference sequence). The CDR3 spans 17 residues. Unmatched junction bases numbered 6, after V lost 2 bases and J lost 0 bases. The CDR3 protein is CASSLGGTGGYSYEQYF. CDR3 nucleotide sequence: TGTGCCAGCAGTTTAGGGGGGACAGGGGGATACTCCTACGAGCAGTACTTC.

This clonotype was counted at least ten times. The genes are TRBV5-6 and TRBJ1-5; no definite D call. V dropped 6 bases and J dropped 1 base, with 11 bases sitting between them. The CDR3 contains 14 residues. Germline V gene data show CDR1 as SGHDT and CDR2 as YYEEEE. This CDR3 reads CASTLGTSNQPQHF. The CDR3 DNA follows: TGTGCCAGCACCCTGGGAACGAGCAATCAGCCCCAGCATTTT.

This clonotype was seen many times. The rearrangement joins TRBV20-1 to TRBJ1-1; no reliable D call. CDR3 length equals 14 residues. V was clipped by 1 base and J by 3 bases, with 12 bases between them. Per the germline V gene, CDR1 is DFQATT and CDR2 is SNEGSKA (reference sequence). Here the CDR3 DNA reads TGCAGTGCTAGAGGTCCAGCCCTCTACACTGAAGCTTTCTTT. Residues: CSARGPALYTEAFF.